This record concerns one T cell receptor (beta chain) sequence. Its target is not known. This sample stems from a study of CXCR3-negative and CXCR3-positive naive CD8 T cells. Study as a whole: Across all libraries, TRB reads numbered 110 million to 150 million, with about 1.5 +/- 0.3 million in each library. Overall study results and limits: With surface CD5 comparable between naive subsets, TCR strength was estimated using properties derived from the TRB CDR3. Against CXCR3-negative naive cells, CXCR3-positive naive cells showed more hydrophobic TRB CDR3s. High diversity, comparable across both naive subsets, contrasted with much lower diversity in memory CD8+ cells.

Carrying UMI labels, the TRB cDNA libraries were prepared through 5' RACE. With the 5' RACE reads reprocessed, TCRdb shows one record per CDR3 protein and no DNA. Its table records under 150,000 distinct CDR3 sequences. The CDR3 sequence is 15 residues long. Germline CDR1 reads MNHEY; CDR2 reads SVGAGI. The sample consisted of naive CXCR3+ CD8+ T cells from blood. Subset described: CD45RO-CCR7+CD27+CD95- naive CD8+ T cells expressing CXCR3 (TNR3+). The source of this sequence is a human donor in good health. Some clones in this sample may be carry-over from other donors' samples. The V call is TRBV6-5, the J call TRBJ2-5; the TRBD1 assignment by TCRdb is unverifiable without DNA. This CDR3 reads CASSYSGQGGETQYF.